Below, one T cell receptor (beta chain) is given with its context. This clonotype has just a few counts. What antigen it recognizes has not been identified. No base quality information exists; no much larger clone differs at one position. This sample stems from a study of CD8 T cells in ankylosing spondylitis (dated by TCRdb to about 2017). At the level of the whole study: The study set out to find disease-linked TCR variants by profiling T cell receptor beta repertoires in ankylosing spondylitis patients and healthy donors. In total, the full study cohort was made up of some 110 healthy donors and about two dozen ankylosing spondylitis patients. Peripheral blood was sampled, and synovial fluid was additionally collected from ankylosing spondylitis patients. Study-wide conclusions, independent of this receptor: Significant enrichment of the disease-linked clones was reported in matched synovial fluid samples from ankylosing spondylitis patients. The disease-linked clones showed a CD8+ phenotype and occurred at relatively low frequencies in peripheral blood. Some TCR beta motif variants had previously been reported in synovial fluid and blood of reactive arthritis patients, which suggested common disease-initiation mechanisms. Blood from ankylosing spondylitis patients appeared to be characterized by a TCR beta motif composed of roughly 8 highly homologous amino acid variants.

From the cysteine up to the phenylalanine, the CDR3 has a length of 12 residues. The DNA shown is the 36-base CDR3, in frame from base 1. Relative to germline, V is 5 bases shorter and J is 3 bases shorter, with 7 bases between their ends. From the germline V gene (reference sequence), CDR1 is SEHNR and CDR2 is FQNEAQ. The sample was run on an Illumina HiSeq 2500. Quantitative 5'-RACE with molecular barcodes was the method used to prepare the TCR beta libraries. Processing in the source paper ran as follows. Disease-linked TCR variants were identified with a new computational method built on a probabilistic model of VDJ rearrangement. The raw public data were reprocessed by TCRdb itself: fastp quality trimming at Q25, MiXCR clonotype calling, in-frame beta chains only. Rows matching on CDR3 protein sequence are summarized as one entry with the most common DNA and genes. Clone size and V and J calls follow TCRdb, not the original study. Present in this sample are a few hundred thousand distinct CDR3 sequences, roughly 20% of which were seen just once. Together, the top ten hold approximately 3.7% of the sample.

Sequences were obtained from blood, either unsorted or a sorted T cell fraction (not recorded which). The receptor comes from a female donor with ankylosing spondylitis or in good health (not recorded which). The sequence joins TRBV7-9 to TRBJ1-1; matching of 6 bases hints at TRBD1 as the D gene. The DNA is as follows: TGTGCCAGCAGCCCAGGGGACACTGAAGCTTTCTTT. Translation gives CASSPGDTEAFF.